The 10 T cell receptor beta chains presented below share a single source sample, sequenced in a study of cytomegalovirus exposure and HLA in healthy donors. Amplification used 60 Vbeta primers and 13 Jbeta primers. Sequenced by immunoSEQ multiplex PCR; TCRdb stores in-frame clones only, minus some. The sample has approximately 200,000 clones, 65% to 75% seen once; the top ten hold about 4.4%. Material: PBMCs. Receptors originate from a man younger than 45 in good health and CMV-seropositive.

This chain connects TRBV9 to TRBJ2-4; D might be TRBD2 (6 bases). This CDR3 has 16 amino acids. Germline V CDR1 and CDR2: SGDLS, YYNGEE. V lost 0 bases and J 7 bases, leaving 17 bases between the germline ends. The CDR3: CASSVEGGPPNNIQYF. The CDR3 nucleotides are TGTGCCAGCAGCGTAGAGGGAGGACCCCCGAACAACATTCAGTACTTC.

This chain links TRBV10-3 with TRBJ2-3, with 10 positions matching TRBD1. The germline V gene has CDR1 ENHRY and CDR2 SYGVKD. This CDR3 comprises 19 residues. V gave up 7 bases and J gave up 2 bases; unmatched junction bases: 18. As DNA, the CDR3 is TGTGCCATCAAACCGGGACAGGGGACGCTTCAAACAATCACAGATACGCAGTATTTT. Its protein is CAIKPGQGTLQTITDTQYF.

This clone was counted only a few times. The chain recombines TRBV4-3 with TRBJ2-1; 9 nucleotides align to TRBD1. The length of the CDR3 is 16 residues. From germline, CDR1 is LGHNA and CDR2 YSLEER. Losses at the gene ends were 1 base for V and 4 bases for J; bases not matched to a gene: 5. The CDR3 spells CASSQAGQGFYNEQFF. For the CDR3, the DNA is TGCGCCAGCAGCCAAGCGGGACAGGGTTTTTACAATGAGCAGTTCTTC.

The V gene is TRBV11-3, the J gene TRBJ2-1, with 12 bases matching TRBD2. The CDR3 loop spans 17 amino acids. With 0 bases clipped from V and 7 bases from J, the junction kept 7 bases outside the gene matches. Germline V gives CDR1 SGHNT, CDR2 YENEEA. CDR3 sequence reads: CASSLEASGRAANEQFF. In DNA, the CDR3 is TGTGCCAGCAGCTTAGAGGCTAGCGGGAGGGCCGCGAATGAGCAGTTCTTC.

The CDR3 DNA reads as TGTGCCAGCAGCCTGGCATCGGGGGTTAACACCGGGGAGCTGTTTTTT. This gives the protein CASSLASGVNTGELFF. The J gene is TRBJ2-2, the V gene TRBV5-8; D possibly corresponds to TRBD2 (6 bases). The germline V gene has CDR1 SGHTS and CDR2 YDEGEE. Trimming left V 4 bases short and J 2 bases short, with 15 bases between. The CDR3 consists of 16 residues.

V usage is TRBV5-1 and J usage is TRBJ2-7; maybe TRBD1 (5 bases). Between the trimmed V and J ends, which lost 0 bases and 2 bases, there was a span of 12 bases. CDR3 length: 15 amino acids. Germline V gene sequence: CDR1 SGHRS, CDR2 YFSETQ. CDR3 in amino acids: CASSLDAWGPYEQYF. The DNA for the CDR3 is TGCGCCAGCAGCTTGGACGCTTGGGGCCCCTACGAGCAGTACTTC.

V usage is TRBV7-9 and J usage is TRBJ1-4; a possible D gene is TRBD1 (6 bases). CDR3 length: 17 amino acids. Trimming left V 0 bases short and J 0 bases short, with 11 bases between. From germline, CDR1 is SEHNR and CDR2 FQNEAQ (reference sequence). Here the CDR3 reads CASSLAGGASTNEKLFF. The CDR3 DNA reads TGTGCCAGCAGCTTAGCTGGGGGCGCCTCAACTAATGAAAAACTGTTTTTT.

The chain joins TRBV7-6 to TRBJ1-3; D not certain. The CDR3 extends over 14 amino acids. The germline gives CDR1 SGHVS, CDR2 FNYEAQ. The V end lost 4 bases, the J end lost 0 bases, and 7 bases lay between the germline ends. The CDR3 loop is CASSSPSSGNTIYF. As DNA, the CDR3 is TGTGCCAGCAGCTCCCCCTCCTCTGGAAACACCATATATTTT.

J is TRBJ2-7 and V is TRBV7-9, with 12 bases lining up with TRBD1. V shed 8 bases and J 6 bases; nucleotides not matched to a gene: 2. Per the germline V gene, CDR1 is SEHNR and CDR2 is FQNEAQ (reference sequence). The CDR3 is 12 residues long. CDR3 DNA sequence: TGTGCCAGCGGGACAGGGGGCTTCGAGCAGTACTTC. Its translation is CASGTGGFEQYF.

The chain couples TRBV7-6 to TRBJ2-7; the match to TRBD1 covers 7 bases. The CDR3 has 14 amino acids. Trimming cost V 5 bases and J 5 bases; bases outside gene matches: 9. CDR1 is SGHVS and CDR2 is FNYEAQ in the germline V gene. The CDR3 reads CASSQRTGENEQYF. The CDR3 DNA is TGTGCCAGCAGCCAGCGGACAGGCGAAAACGAGCAGTACTTC.